Listed below are T cell receptor beta chains from one sample, sequenced in a study of CD8 T cells in ankylosing spondylitis. TCRdb reanalysed the 5' RACE reads using MiXCR and keeps one entry per CDR3 protein. The top ten clones hold over 0.8% of a sample with over 400,000 distinct CDR3 sequences, roughly 26% of them seen once. The sample comprised blood, either unsorted or a sorted T cell fraction (not recorded which). The receptors shown here come from a male donor with ankylosing spondylitis. The CDR3 runs from the conserved cysteine through the conserved F or W. The order of the fields is clone size, V gene, CDR3 protein. Clone size, where shown, is once, few, many, or a class for clones that have expanded.

clone_size: .
v_call: TRBV29-1
cdr3_aa: CSVGQESGANVLTF

clone_size: .
v_call: TRBV7-9
cdr3_aa: CASSVDGPNEKLFF

clone_size: once
v_call: TRBV20-1
cdr3_aa: CSARGPPGPGSEKLFF

clone_size: .
v_call: TRBV20-1
cdr3_aa: CSAAETGIIQYF

clone_size: once
v_call: TRBV18
cdr3_aa: CASSLGQILNTEAFF

clone_size: few
v_call: TRBV5-1
cdr3_aa: CASSFQGDMNTEAFF

clone_size: .
v_call: TRBV5-1
cdr3_aa: CASALPPGLARGEQFF

clone_size: .
v_call: TRBV5-5
cdr3_aa: CASSLRGGDTGELFF

clone_size: few
v_call: TRBV20-1
cdr3_aa: CSAADQGYSYEQYF

clone_size: .
v_call: TRBV5-1
cdr3_aa: CASSLGPGQGQETQYF

clone_size: .
v_call: TRBV29-1
cdr3_aa: CSVERQWRGEAFF

clone_size: .
v_call: TRBV20-1
cdr3_aa: CSASGGWSSYEQYF

clone_size: many
v_call: TRBV11-2
cdr3_aa: CASSATLTSGSTDTQYF

clone_size: few
v_call: TRBV15
cdr3_aa: CATSRGPGGNQPQHF

clone_size: .
v_call: TRBV7-2
cdr3_aa: CASSLLAPDTDTQYF

clone_size: .
v_call: TRBV7-2
cdr3_aa: CASSPRLAGRGPNEQFF

clone_size: few
v_call: TRBV29-1
cdr3_aa: CSVVNTGGTGELFF

clone_size: .
v_call: TRBV7-8
cdr3_aa: CASSLGGWVEPQHF

clone_size: few
v_call: TRBV12-3/TRBV12-4
cdr3_aa: CASSFLSVYSNQPQHF

clone_size: .
v_call: TRBV24-1
cdr3_aa: CATSDLGADTSGELFF

clone_size: many
v_call: TRBV5-1
cdr3_aa: CASSNGGAATNEKLFF

clone_size: few
v_call: TRBV5-5
cdr3_aa: CASSLKVREGEQFF

clone_size: few
v_call: TRBV5-1
cdr3_aa: CASSQGRSRHEQYF

clone_size: few
v_call: TRBV5-1
cdr3_aa: CASSSSWDPNTEAFF

clone_size: few
v_call: TRBV6-4
cdr3_aa: CASSEGQGDTEAFF

clone_size: .
v_call: TRBV6-2/TRBV6-3
cdr3_aa: CASFSPGTSLAGELFF

clone_size: .
v_call: TRBV20-1
cdr3_aa: CSAKGSGRGNEQFF

clone_size: many
v_call: TRBV29-1
cdr3_aa: CSVETGHEQFF

clone_size: few
v_call: TRBV7-2
cdr3_aa: CASSAVVAVGTGQFF

clone_size: few
v_call: TRBV6-1
cdr3_aa: CASSEASRGGTQYF

clone_size: .
v_call: TRBV7-2
cdr3_aa: CASSLSWQSSEAFF

clone_size: .
v_call: TRBV6-1
cdr3_aa: CASSGIAGSIGYTF

clone_size: few
v_call: TRBV7-4
cdr3_aa: CASSFSGASYNEQFF

clone_size: few
v_call: TRBV5-1
cdr3_aa: CASSSGQGAHNEQFF

clone_size: .
v_call: TRBV24-1
cdr3_aa: CATSDSWTETQYF

clone_size: .
v_call: TRBV12-3/TRBV12-4
cdr3_aa: CASRFAGTGGADTQYF

clone_size: few
v_call: TRBV12-3/TRBV12-4
cdr3_aa: CASSTAGTNYGYTF

clone_size: once
v_call: TRBV6-5
cdr3_aa: CASSYERGNQPQHF

clone_size: .
v_call: TRBV3-1
cdr3_aa: CASSRGQANQETQYF

clone_size: .
v_call: TRBV11-2
cdr3_aa: CASSLSLSGLPYEQYF

clone_size: few
v_call: TRBV5-1
cdr3_aa: CASAQTSGSLNEQFF

clone_size: .
v_call: TRBV18
cdr3_aa: CASSPVTGANIQYF

clone_size: .
v_call: TRBV7-2
cdr3_aa: CASSLGAGYNSPLHF

clone_size: few
v_call: TRBV27
cdr3_aa: CASGVGSAGNTIYF

clone_size: many
v_call: TRBV29-1
cdr3_aa: CSVQKGTDGYGYTF

clone_size: .
v_call: TRBV7-2
cdr3_aa: CASSASGQIFYTQYF

clone_size: .
v_call: TRBV18
cdr3_aa: CASSPRLAGGADTQYF

clone_size: .
v_call: TRBV5-6
cdr3_aa: CASSWGQAGHYGYTF

clone_size: .
v_call: TRBV10-1
cdr3_aa: CASSGGTRGLTGELFF